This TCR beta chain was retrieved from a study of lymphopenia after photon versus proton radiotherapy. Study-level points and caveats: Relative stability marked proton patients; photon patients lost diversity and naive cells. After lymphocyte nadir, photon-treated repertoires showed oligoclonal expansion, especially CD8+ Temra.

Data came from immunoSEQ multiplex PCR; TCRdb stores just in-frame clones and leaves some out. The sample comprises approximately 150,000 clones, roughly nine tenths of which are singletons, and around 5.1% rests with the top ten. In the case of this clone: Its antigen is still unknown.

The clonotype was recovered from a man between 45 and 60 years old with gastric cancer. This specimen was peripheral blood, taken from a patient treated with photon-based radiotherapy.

The CDR3 is CASSRGQDRSEQYF. CDR3 coding DNA: TGTGCCAGTAGTAGGGGACAGGATCGCTCCGAGCAGTACTTC. V usage is TRBV19 and J usage is TRBJ2-7, with 8 nucleotides matching TRBD1. The CDR3 loop spans 14 amino acids. The germline V gene has CDR1 LNHDA and CDR2 SQIVND (reference sequence). After removal of 4 bases from V and 6 bases from J, the junction contained 8 bases not matched to a gene.